The clone carrying this T cell receptor (beta chain) turned up a few times. A single record per CDR3 protein comes from TCRdb applying MiXCR to the 5' RACE reads. Among 140,000 or so distinct CDR3 sequences, 11% to 15% were seen once, and the ten largest hold about 30%. The data are from a study of T-cell memory formation after mild COVID-19. Germline assignment: CDR1 LGHNA and CDR2 YNFKEQ. CDR3 length: 17 residues. The V gene lost 2 bases and the J gene lost 0 bases, with 11 bases spanning the gap. This sequence originates from an adult woman who had mild COVID-19 (a few samples of this study predate the infection). Cell type and time point are not known. The chain recombines TRBV4-2 with TRBJ2-6; D remains unclear. Sequencing input: PBMCs or a T cell subset sorted from them (not recorded which). In DNA form, the CDR3 reads TGTGCCAGCAGCCAACCCGGCTCTAGCTCTGGGGCCAACGTCCTGACTTTC. It specifies CASSQPGSSSGANVLTF.